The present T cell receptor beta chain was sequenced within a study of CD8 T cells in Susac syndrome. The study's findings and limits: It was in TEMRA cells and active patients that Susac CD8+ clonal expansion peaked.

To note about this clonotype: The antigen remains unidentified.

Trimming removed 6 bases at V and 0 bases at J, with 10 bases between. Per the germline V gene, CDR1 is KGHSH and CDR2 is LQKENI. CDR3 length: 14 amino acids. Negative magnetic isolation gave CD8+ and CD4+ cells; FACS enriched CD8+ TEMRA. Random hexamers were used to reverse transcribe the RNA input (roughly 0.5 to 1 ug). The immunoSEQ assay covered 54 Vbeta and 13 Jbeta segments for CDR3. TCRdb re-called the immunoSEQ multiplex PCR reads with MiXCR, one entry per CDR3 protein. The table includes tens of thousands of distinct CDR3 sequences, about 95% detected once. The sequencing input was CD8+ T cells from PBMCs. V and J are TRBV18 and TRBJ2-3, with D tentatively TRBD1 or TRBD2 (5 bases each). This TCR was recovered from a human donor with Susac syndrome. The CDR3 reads CASSGPTSTDTQYF. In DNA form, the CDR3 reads TGTGCCAGCTCGGGACCTACTAGCACAGATACGCAGTATTTT. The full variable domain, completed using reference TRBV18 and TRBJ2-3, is NAGVMQNPRHLVRRRGQEARLRCSPMKGHSHVYWYRQLPEEGLKFMVYLQKENIIDESGMPKERFSAEFPKEGPSILRIQQVVRGDSAAYFCASSGPTSTDTQYFGPGTRLTVL.